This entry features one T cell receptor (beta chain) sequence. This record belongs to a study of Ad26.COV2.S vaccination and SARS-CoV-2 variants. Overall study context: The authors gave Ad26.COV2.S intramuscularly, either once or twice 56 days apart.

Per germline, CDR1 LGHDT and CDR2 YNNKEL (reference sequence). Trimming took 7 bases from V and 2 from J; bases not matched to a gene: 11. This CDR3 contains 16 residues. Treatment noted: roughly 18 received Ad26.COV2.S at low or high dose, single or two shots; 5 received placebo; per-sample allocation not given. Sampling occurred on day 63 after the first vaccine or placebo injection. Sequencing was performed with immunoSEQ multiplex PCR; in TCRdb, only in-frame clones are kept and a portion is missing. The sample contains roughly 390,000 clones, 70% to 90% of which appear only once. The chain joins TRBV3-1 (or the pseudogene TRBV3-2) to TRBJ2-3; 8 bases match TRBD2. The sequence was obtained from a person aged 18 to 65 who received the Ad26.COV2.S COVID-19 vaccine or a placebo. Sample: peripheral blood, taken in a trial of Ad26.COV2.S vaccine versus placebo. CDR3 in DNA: TGTGCCAGCAAAAAAAGCGGGGGTATCGACACAGATACGCAGTATTTT. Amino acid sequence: CASKKSGGIDTDTQYF.